One sample yielded the 5 T cell receptor beta chains listed below, sequenced in a study of cytomegalovirus exposure and HLA in healthy donors. The PCR ran on 60 Vbeta and 13 Jbeta primers. The protocol was immunoSEQ multiplex PCR, while the TCRdb copy is restricted to in-frame clones and leaves out a portion. The sample lists tens of thousands of clones, nearly 80% seen once, with around 23% in the top ten. The sample taken for sequencing was PBMCs. The receptors come from a woman between 45 and 60 years old in good health and CMV-seropositive.

This rearrangement joins TRBV6-1 to TRBJ2-7; 7 bases agree with TRBD2. Unmatched junction bases numbered 10, after V lost 5 bases and J lost 6 bases. The CDR3 length is 14 residues. Germline lookup yields CDR1 MNHNS and CDR2 SASEGT. The CDR3 nucleotides read TGTGCCAGCAGTCCCCAGGGTTCGGGAGGCGAGCAGTACGTC. It translates to CASSPQGSGGEQYV.

The chain uses TRBV18 and TRBJ2-1; D call uncertain. Trimming cost V 0 bases and J 10 bases, with 13 bases left between them. Germline V gene data show CDR1 as KGHSH and CDR2 as LQKENI. The CDR3 loop spans 14 amino acids. The CDR3 nucleotides are TGTGCCAGCTCACCACCATATACAATGAAGGAGCAGTTCTTC. Translated, it gives CASSPPYTMKEQFF. The full variable domain, completed using reference TRBV18 and TRBJ2-1, is NAGVMQNPRHLVRRRGQEARLRCSPMKGHSHVYWYRQLPEEGLKFMVYLQKENIIDESGMPKERFSAEFPKEGPSILRIQQVVRGDSAAYFCASSPPYTMKEQFFGPGTRLTVL.

V and J are TRBV11-2 and TRBJ1-5, with a tentative D call TRBD1 (6 bases). This CDR3 region has 14 residues. V was trimmed by 5 bases and J by 4 bases, leaving 12 bases between them. CDR1 and CDR2 (germline): SGHAT, FQNNGV. The CDR3 sequence: CASSPGTFNQPQHF. CDR3 DNA sequence: TGTGCCAGCAGCCCCGGGACATTTAATCAGCCCCAGCATTTT.

Here the CDR3 reads CASRIGQLVGNTIYF. CDR3 bases: TGTGCCAGCAGAATCGGACAGTTGGTGGGAAACACCATATATTTT. This chain joins TRBV6-5 and TRBJ1-3, with D perhaps TRBD1 (6 bases). The CDR3 runs to 15 residues. The germline V and J ends were trimmed by 6 bases and 4 bases, with 16 bases remaining between them. Germline-derived CDR1 and CDR2 are MNHEY and SVGAGI.

V and J are TRBV2 and TRBJ1-2; 8 nucleotides line up with TRBD1. V was clipped by 6 bases and J by 4 bases; unmatched bases: 7. This CDR3 is 14 amino acids long. Germline loops: CDR1 SNHLY, CDR2 FYNNEI. CDR3 bases: TGTGCCAGCAGCGCTTCCGGGACAGGCTATGGCTACACCTTC. Residues: CASSASGTGYGYTF.